This entry lists 4 T cell receptor beta chains sequenced from one sample in a study of T cells in localized non-small cell lung cancer. The protocol was immunoSEQ multiplex PCR, while the TCRdb copy is restricted to in-frame clones and leaves out a portion. The sample has 78,000 or so clones; 84% are singletons. Sample: peripheral blood, taken before any cancer treatment. The receptors originated from a man aged 40 to 70 with stage I lung adenocarcinoma.

V and J are TRBV7-6 and TRBJ2-6; D is ambiguous. Trimming removed 1 base at V and 4 bases at J, with 11 bases between. This CDR3 is 16 amino acids long. The germline V gene has CDR1 SGHVS and CDR2 FNYEAQ. The CDR3 DNA reads as TGTGCCAGCAGCTTAGAATGGGGATCCGGGGCCAACGTCCTGACTTTC. Translating gives CASSLEWGSGANVLTF. The full variable domain, rest sourced from reference TRBV7-6 and TRBJ2-6, is GAGVSQSPRYKVTKRGQDVALRCDPISGHVSLYWYRQALGQGPEFLTYFNYEAQQDKSGLPNDRFSAERPEGSISTLTIQRTEQRDSAMYRCASSLEWGSGANVLTFGAGSRLTVL.

This clone was recorded only once. The gene calls are TRBV27 and TRBJ2-1, with 9 bases lining up with TRBD2. V lost 6 bases and J lost 2; bases outside the gene matches: 5. The CDR3 runs 15 residues. CDR1 and CDR2 (germline): MNHEY, SMNVEV (reference sequence). CDR3 DNA sequence: TGTGCCAGCAGGGCTCTAGCGGGACCCTACAATGAGCAGTTCTTC. This codes for CASRALAGPYNEQFF.

The gene calls are TRBV5-6 and TRBJ2-7; the D gene is possibly TRBD1 (6 bases). This CDR3 has 15 residues. Trimming took 1 base from V and 0 from J, leaving 11 bases between them. In germline, CDR1 is SGHDT, CDR2 YYEEEE. The CDR3 region has the DNA TGTGCCAGCAGCTTGTCCGGGACACTCTCCTACGAGCAGTACTTC. Amino acids: CASSLSGTLSYEQYF.

The chain links TRBV9 to TRBJ2-3; TRBD2 matches 7 bases. The V gene's germline CDR1 is SGDLS and CDR2 YYNGEE. The CDR3 spans 14 residues. The trim removed 3 bases at V and 3 bases at J, leaving 4 bases unmatched. CDR3 loop: CASSDGEGTDTQYF. The CDR3, as DNA: TGTGCCAGCAGCGACGGGGAGGGGACAGATACGCAGTATTTT.